This T cell receptor beta chain stems from a study of shared clonotypes between healthy human individuals. Study-wide results and limits: Clonotypes shared by all four donors outscored non-shared clonotypes in generation probability.

Caucasian adults residing in Nashville, Tennessee made up all the donors. Here immunoSEQ multiplex PCR was the method, and the copy in TCRdb shows in-frame clones only, minus some. The sample gives about 2.4 million clones, more than 90% of which show up once; more than 0.12% is in the top ten. As concerns this clone: Its specificity is unknown.

The CDR3 spans 14 residues. The ends lost 5 bases at V and 2 bases at J; junction bases unmatched: 6. The germline V gene has CDR1 LNHNV and CDR2 YYDKDF (reference sequence). The sequenced material came from naive CD4+ T cells sorted from blood. Noted subset: CD45RA+ positively selected. This chain connects TRBV15 to TRBJ2-7; 7 bases match TRBD2. This clonotype was obtained from a man between 18 and 35 years old in good health. The CDR3 loop reads CATSLGGSTYEQYF. CDR3 in DNA: TGTGCCACCAGCCTGGGGGGGTCGACCTACGAGCAGTACTTC. Filled out from reference TRBV15 and TRBJ2-7, the complete variable domain reads DAMVIQNPRYQVTQFGKPVTLSCSQTLNHNVMYWYQQKSSQAPKLLFHYYDKDFNNEADTPDNFQSRRPNTSFCFLDIRSPGLGDTAMYLCATSLGGSTYEQYFGPGTRLTVT.